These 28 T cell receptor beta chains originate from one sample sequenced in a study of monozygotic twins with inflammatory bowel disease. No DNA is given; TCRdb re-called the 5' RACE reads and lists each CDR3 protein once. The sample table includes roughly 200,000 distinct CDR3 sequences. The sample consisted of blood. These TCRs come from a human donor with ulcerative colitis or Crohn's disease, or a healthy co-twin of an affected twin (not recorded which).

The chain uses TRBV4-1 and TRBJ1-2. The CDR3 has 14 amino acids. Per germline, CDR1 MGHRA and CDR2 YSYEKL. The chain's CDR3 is CASSQDRQNYGYTF.

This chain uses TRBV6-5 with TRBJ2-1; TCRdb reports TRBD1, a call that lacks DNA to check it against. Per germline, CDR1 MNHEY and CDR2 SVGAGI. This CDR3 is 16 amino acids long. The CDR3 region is CASQSRASFSYNEQFF.

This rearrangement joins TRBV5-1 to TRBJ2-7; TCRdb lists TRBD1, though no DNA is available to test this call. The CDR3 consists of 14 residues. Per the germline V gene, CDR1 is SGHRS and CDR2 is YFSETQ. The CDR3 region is CASSLWDRVYEQYF.

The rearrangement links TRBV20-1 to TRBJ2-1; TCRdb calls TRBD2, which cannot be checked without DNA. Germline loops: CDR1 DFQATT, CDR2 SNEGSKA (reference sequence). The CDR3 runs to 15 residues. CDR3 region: CSSSGLALSYNEQFF.

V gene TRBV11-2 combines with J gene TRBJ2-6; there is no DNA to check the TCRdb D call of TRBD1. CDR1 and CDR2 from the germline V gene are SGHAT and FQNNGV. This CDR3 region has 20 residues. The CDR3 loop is CASSSLVAGQVFSGANVLTF.

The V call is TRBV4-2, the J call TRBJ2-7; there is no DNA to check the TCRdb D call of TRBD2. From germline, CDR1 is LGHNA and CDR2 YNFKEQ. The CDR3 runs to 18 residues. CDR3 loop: CASSQDLGTSGSPREQYF.

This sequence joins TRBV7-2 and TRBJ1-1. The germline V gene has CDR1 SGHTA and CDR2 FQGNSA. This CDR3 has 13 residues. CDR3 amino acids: CASILTRNTEAFF.

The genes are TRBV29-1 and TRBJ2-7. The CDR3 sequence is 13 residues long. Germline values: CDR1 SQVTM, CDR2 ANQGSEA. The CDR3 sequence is CSVRTETSYEQYF.

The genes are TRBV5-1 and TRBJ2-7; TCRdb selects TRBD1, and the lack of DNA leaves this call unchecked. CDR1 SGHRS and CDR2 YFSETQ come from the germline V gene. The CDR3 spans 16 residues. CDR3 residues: CASSATGTGGAYEQYF.

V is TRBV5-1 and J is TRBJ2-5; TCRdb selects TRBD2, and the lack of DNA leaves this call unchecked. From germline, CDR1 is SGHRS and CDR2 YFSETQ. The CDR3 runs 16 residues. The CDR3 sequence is CASSIGSTSGQETQYF.

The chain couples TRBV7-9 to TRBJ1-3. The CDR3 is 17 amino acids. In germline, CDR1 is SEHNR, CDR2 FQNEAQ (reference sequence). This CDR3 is CASSRRSPRGPGNTIYF. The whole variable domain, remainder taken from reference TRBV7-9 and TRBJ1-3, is DTGVSQNPRHKITKRGQNVTFRCDPISEHNRLYWYRQTLGQGPEFLTYFQNEAQLEKSRLLSDRFSAERPKGSFSTLEIQRTEQGDSAMYLCASSRRSPRGPGNTIYFGEGSWLTVV.

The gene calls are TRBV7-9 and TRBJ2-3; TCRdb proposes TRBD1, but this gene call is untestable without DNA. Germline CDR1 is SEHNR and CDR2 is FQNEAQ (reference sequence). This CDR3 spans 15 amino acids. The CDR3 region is CASSHYVGGTDTQYF.

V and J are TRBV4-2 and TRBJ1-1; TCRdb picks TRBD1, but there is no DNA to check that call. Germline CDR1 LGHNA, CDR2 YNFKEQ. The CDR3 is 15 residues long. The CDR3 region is CASSRGGPPPTEAFF.

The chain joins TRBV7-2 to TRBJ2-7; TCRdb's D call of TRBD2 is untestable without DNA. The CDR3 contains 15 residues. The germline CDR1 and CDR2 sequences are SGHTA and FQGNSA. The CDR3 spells CASSLTSGGNYEQYF.

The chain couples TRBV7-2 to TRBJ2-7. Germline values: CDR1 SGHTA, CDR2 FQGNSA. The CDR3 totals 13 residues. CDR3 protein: CASSLDQTYEQYF.

This CDR3 reads CATGQGGETQYF. The V and J genes are TRBV5-4 and TRBJ2-5; with no DNA, the TCRdb D assignment of TRBD1 cannot be verified. The germline CDR1 and CDR2 sequences are SGHNT and YYREEE (reference sequence). This CDR3 region has 12 residues. Looking up the rest from reference TRBV5-4 and TRBJ2-5 gives the full variable domain: ETGVTQSPTHLIKTRGQQVTLRCSSQSGHNTVSWYQQALGQGPQFIFQYYREEENGRGNFPPRFSGLQFPNYSSELNVNALELDDSALYLCATGQGGETQYFGPGTRLLVL.

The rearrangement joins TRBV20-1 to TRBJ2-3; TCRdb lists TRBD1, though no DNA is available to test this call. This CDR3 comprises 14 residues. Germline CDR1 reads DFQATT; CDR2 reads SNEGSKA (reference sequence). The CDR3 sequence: CSAHRDRGPDTQYF.

CDR3 sequence: CASLSDGDGYTF. The V call is TRBV19, the J call TRBJ1-2. CDR3 length: 12 residues. The germline V gene has CDR1 LNHDA and CDR2 SQIVND (reference sequence).

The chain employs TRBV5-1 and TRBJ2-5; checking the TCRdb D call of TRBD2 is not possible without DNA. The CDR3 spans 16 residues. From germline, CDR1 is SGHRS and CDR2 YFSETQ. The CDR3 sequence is CASSLLGGGAQETQYF.

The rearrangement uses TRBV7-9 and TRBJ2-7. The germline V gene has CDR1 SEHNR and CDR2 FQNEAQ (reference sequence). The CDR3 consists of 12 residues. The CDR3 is CASSLQIDEQYF.

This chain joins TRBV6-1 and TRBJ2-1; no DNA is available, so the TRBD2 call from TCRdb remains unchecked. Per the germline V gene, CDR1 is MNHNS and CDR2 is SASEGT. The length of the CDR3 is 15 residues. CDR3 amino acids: CASSQEGEAYNEQFF.

The CDR3 is CASSVGHNQETQYF. The rearrangement joins TRBV9 to TRBJ2-5; without DNA, the TCRdb call of TRBD1 cannot be checked. The CDR3 spans 14 residues. Per germline, CDR1 SGDLS and CDR2 YYNGEE. Full variable domain (outside the CDR3, taken from reference TRBV9 and TRBJ2-5): DSGVTQTPKHLITATGQRVTLRCSPRSGDLSVYWYQQSLDQGLQFLIQYYNGEERAKGNILERFSAQQFPDLHSELNLSSLELGDSALYFCASSVGHNQETQYFGPGTRLLVL.

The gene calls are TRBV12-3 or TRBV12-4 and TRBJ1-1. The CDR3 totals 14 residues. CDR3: CASSLRDLNTEAFF.

CDR3 sequence: CASSLAFREDNEQFF. V gene TRBV5-6 combines with J gene TRBJ2-1. The CDR3 runs 15 residues. The germline CDR1 and CDR2 sequences are SGHDT and YYEEEE.

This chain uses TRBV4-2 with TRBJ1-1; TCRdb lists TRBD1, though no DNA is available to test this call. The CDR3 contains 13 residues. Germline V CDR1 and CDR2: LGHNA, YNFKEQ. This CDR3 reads CASQTGANTEAFF.

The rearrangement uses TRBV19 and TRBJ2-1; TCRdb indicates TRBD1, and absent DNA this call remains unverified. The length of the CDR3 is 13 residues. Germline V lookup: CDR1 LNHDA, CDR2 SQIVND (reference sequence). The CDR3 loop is CASNRDRSNEQFF.

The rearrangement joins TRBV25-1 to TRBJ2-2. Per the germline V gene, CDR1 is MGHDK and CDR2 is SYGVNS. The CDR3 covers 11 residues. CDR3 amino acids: CASIGTGQLFF.

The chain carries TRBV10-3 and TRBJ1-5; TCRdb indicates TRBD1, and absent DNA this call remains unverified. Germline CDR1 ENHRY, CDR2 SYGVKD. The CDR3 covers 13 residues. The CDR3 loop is CATRQGADQPQHF.